This T cell receptor beta chain derives from a study of T-cell reconstitution after alpha-beta-depleted transplantation in children. Study-wide findings and caveats: In some patients, recipient T cells and intrathymic progenitors surviving conditioning explained high day-60 diversity. It was reported that alpha-beta T cells came from several hundred expanded graft clones (about two months after transplant). Counts and diversity of T cells one year after transplant came mostly from newly produced T cells.

Unique molecular identifiers featured in how the TCRbeta library was prepared. TCRdb ran MiXCR on the PCR reads and lists one entry per CDR3 protein. The sample lists 500,000 to 600,000 distinct CDR3 sequences, 25% to 30% seen once, with 30% to 45% in the top ten. About this clonotype itself: No antigen is known for it.

The CDR3 runs to 16 residues. Germline V lookup: CDR1 LNHDA, CDR2 SQIVND (reference sequence). The V gene lost 3 bases and the J gene lost 4 bases, with 16 bases spanning the gap. The genes are TRBV19 and TRBJ1-5; D may be TRBD1 (6 bases). Sequenced material: PBMCs, taken before TCRalphabeta/CD19-depleted stem cell transplant. This TCR was recovered from a boy in the first two years of life with Wiskott-Aldrich syndrome, due to receive a stem cell transplant. CDR3 DNA sequence: TGTGCCAGTAGTATTGGCAGGGGATTTGGTAATCAGCCCCAGCATTTT. Translating it yields CASSIGRGFGNQPQHF.